This T cell receptor (beta chain) originates from a study of OX40 agonist ivuxolimab in advanced cancers. Study-level background: The costimulatory receptor OX40 (CD134) was targeted by ivuxolimab, a fully human IgG2 agonistic monoclonal antibody. Intravenous ivuxolimab was administered to patients every 2 weeks at six dose levels: 0.01, 0.1, 0.3, 1.5, 3 and 10 mg/kg. The dose-escalation cohort was about 86% male with a mean age of approximately 60 years, ranging from about 20 to 85. The paper covers the monotherapy dose-escalation part of the phase I ivuxolimab trial, which included N ≈ 50 patients. Partial responses were achieved by three dose-escalation patients, of whom one had hepatocellular carcinoma and two had cutaneous melanoma. The point of sequencing TCRbeta in the periphery was to test whether ivuxolimab changed TCR sequence diversity and drove clonal T-cell expansion. Of the roughly 52 patients in dose escalation, about 20 had hepatocellular carcinoma, some 15 had melanoma, 9 had renal cell carcinoma and 9 had head and neck cancer. Patients were allowed to have had prior anti-PD-1, anti-PD-L1 or anti-CTLA-4 therapy, and less than 45% of the dose-escalation patients had previously received checkpoint inhibitors. What the authors observed across the whole study: Low levels of normalized T-cell clonal expansion were also shown by some nonresponding patients. In the 0.1-3.0 mg/kg groups, partial responders had among the lowest normalized peripheral clonal expansion, particularly in CD8+ T cells. After ivuxolimab, expanded clones were on average more numerous among CD8+ T cells than among CD4+ T cells. The antigen specificity of the peripheral T cells that underwent clonal expansion was not determined. At doses of 0.1 to 3.0 mg/kg, clonal expansion of both CD4+ and CD8+ T cells in blood was seen between baseline and week 6.

Patients with a history of autoimmune disease or receiving systemic immunosuppression were excluded from the trial. Peripheral blood for TCR sequencing was collected from all dose cohorts at baseline, on cycle 4 day 1, and on cycle 7 day 1. Samples came from an open-label, multicenter, first-in-human phase I dose-escalation trial of ivuxolimab. Adults with locally advanced or metastatic head and neck squamous cell, hepatocellular, melanoma or renal cell carcinoma were enrolled in the trial. Before TCR sequencing, CD4+ T cells and CD8+ T cells were sorted from peripheral blood as separate populations. For sequencing of the TCRbeta CDR3 region, genomic DNA was extracted from the sorted cells. The immunoSEQ Assay was used for sequencing of TCRbeta CDR3 regions. The table was pulled from immuneACCESS by TCRdb, which kept in-frame rearrangements only. Such tables lose some clones; where checked, under half of the loss comes from unresolved V genes, and the rest has no known cause. The sample profile shows about 48,000 clones; approximately 89% of them were found once. 5.5% to 7.5% of the sample lies in the top ten.

The junction carries 14 bases between V and J, which are trimmed by 4 bases and 1 base respectively. Taken from cysteine to phenylalanine, the CDR3 has 15 residues. The entry retains the CDR3 DNA only, 45 bases that are in frame from base 1. CDR1 and CDR2 are drawn from the germline V gene: SGDLS, YYNGEE. This clone appeared a single time. Its antigen remains unidentified. There are no base qualities to consult, and no much larger clone falls within one base. This sample comprised CD4+ or CD8+ T cells sorted from blood, obtained in a trial of the OX40 agonist ivuxolimab. The chain is made from TRBV9 and TRBJ1-1; matching of 6 bases hints at TRBD1 as the D gene. This TCR derives from an adult with an advanced solid tumor such as melanoma, head and neck, liver or kidney cancer. Read as DNA, the sequence is TGTGCCAGCAGCACCGGGACATCGGGGAACACTGAAGCTTTCTTT. This codes for CASSTGTSGNTEAFF.